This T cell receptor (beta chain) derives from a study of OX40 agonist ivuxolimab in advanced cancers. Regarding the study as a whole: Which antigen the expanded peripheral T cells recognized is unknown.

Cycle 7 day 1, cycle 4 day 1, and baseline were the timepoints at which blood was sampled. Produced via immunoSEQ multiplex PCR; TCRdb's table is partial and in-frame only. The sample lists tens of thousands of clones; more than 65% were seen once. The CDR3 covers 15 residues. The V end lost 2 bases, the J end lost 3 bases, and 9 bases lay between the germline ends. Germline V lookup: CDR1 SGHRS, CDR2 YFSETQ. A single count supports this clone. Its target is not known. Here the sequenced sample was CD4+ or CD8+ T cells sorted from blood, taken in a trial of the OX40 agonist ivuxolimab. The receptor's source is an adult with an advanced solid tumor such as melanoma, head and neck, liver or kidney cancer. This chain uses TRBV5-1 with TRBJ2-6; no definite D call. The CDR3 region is CASSLSVGGANVLTF. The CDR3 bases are TGCGCCAGCAGCTTATCGGTGGGTGGGGCCAACGTCCTGACTTTC.